The 30 T cell receptor beta chains in this list originate from one sample, sequenced in a study of T-cell reconstitution after alpha-beta-depleted transplantation in children. Preparation of the TCRbeta library involved a method that used unique molecular identifiers. TCRdb reanalysed the PCR reads using MiXCR and keeps one entry per CDR3 protein. The table includes 15,000 to 20,000 distinct CDR3 sequences, around 4.9% detected once. The sample here was PBMCs, taken before TCRalphabeta/CD19-depleted stem cell transplant. Receptor source: a boy aged 5-17 years with acute lymphoblastic leukemia, due to receive a stem cell transplant.

This clonotype was counted many times. The V gene is TRBV5-8, the J gene TRBJ1-1; no definite D call. V was clipped by 2 bases and J by 4 bases, with 3 bases between them. The germline V gene encodes CDR1 SGHTS and CDR2 YDEGEE. The CDR3 covers 11 residues. CDR3 protein: CASSFITEAFF. For the CDR3, the DNA is TGTGCCAGCAGCTTCATCACTGAAGCTTTCTTT.

This clonotype showed up many times. The chain carries TRBV12-3 or TRBV12-4 and TRBJ1-4; 8 bases map to TRBD1. The CDR3 has 17 amino acids. V shed 1 base and J 7 bases; nucleotides not matched to a gene: 11. CDR3 sequence (DNA): TGTGCCAGCAGTTTAGATGCGACAGGGGCGATGCGTGAAAAACTGTTTTTT. This gives the protein CASSLDATGAMREKLFF.

This clonotype occurred many times. The CDR3 region has the DNA TGCGCCAGCAGCTTGGCGGGGGGCGAGCAGTACTTC. Its translation is CASSLAGGEQYF. V is TRBV5-1 and J is TRBJ2-7, with TRBD2 matching 7 bases. The V segment lost 0 bases and the J segment 6 bases; nucleotides outside the gene matches: 0. Germline CDR1 and CDR2: SGHRS and YFSETQ. This CDR3 is 12 amino acids long.

The sample holds many counts of this clonotype. The genes are TRBV6-1 and TRBJ2-2, with TRBD2 identical over 12 bases. Germline values: CDR1 MNHNS, CDR2 SASEGT. J gave up 1 base and V 6 bases, and 3 bases lay outside the gene matches. The CDR3 runs 16 residues. The CDR3 loop is CASRRLAGVNTGELFF. Written as DNA, the CDR3 is TGTGCCAGCAGGCGACTAGCGGGAGTGAACACCGGGGAGCTGTTTTTT.

The sample holds many counts of this clonotype. V usage is TRBV19 and J usage is TRBJ1-3, with unresolved D. Germline V lookup: CDR1 LNHDA, CDR2 SQIVND (reference sequence). The CDR3 totals 14 residues. The V and J ends lost 2 bases and 0 bases respectively, with 5 bases between them. The CDR3, as DNA: TGTGCCAGTAGTATAAGCCTCTCTGGAAACACCATATATTTT. Translating gives CASSISLSGNTIYF. The variable domain in full, with the rest retrieved from reference TRBV19 and TRBJ1-3, is DGGITQSPKYLFRKEGQNVTLSCEQNLNHDAMYWYRQDPGQGLRLIYYSQIVNDFQKGDIAEGYSVSREKKESFPLTVTSAQKNPTAFYLCASSISLSGNTIYFGEGSWLTVV.

This clonotype was seen many times. The chain recombines TRBV11-2 with TRBJ2-7; TRBD1 aligns across 9 bases. The V segment lost 0 bases and the J segment 3 bases; nucleotides outside the gene matches: 9. The CDR3 contains 17 residues. CDR1 SGHAT and CDR2 FQNNGV come from the germline V gene. The CDR3 spells CASSLDTWGQGLYEQYF. CDR3 coding DNA: TGTGCCAGCAGCTTAGATACTTGGGGACAGGGTCTCTACGAGCAGTACTTC. Full variable domain (rest looked up from reference TRBV11-2 and TRBJ2-7): EAGVAQSPRYKIIEKRQSVAFWCNPISGHATLYWYQQILGQGPKLLIQFQNNGVVDDSQLPKDRFSAERLKGVDSTLKIQPAKLEDSAVYLCASSLDTWGQGLYEQYFGPGTRLTVT.

This clonotype was observed many times. The V and J genes are TRBV12-3 or TRBV12-4 and TRBJ2-4; D is uncertain. V was clipped by 7 bases and J by 0 bases, with 10 bases between them. This CDR3 comprises 14 residues. CDR3 DNA sequence: TGTGCCAGCATTCTCAGGATAGCCAAAAACATTCAGTACTTC. Protein sequence: CASILRIAKNIQYF.

In this sample, this clonotype is medium-sized. V gene TRBV12-3 or TRBV12-4 combines with J gene TRBJ1-4; D unresolved. The CDR3 has 14 residues. Trimming removed 3 bases at V and 2 bases at J, with 7 bases between. CDR3 DNA sequence: TGTGCCAGCAGTTTCGGACTGACTAATGAAAAACTGTTTTTT. It codes for CASSFGLTNEKLFF.

This clonotype was seen at least ten times. The V call is TRBV4-1, the J call TRBJ1-2; D possibly corresponds to TRBD1 (6 bases). The V end lost 1 base, the J end lost 4 bases, and 16 bases lay between the germline ends. The germline V gene has CDR1 MGHRA and CDR2 YSYEKL. The CDR3 runs 16 residues. The CDR3 reads CASSQAGSQGGYGYTF. The CDR3 DNA reads as TGCGCCAGCAGCCAAGCCGGGTCCCAAGGGGGCTATGGCTACACCTTC.

This clonotype was counted ten times or more. The chain has TRBV5-5 and TRBJ1-2, with 8 bases fitting TRBD1. V lost 3 bases, J lost 0 bases, and 4 bases stayed unmatched. Germline V gene data show CDR1 as SGHKS and CDR2 as YYEKEE (reference sequence). CDR3 length: 15 residues. CDR3 protein: CASSYQTGANYGYTF. CDR3 DNA: TGTGCCAGCAGCTACCAGACAGGGGCTAACTATGGCTACACCTTC.

This clonotype was counted ten times or more. The genes are TRBV7-2 and TRBJ2-1; D is unclear. Germline V gene data show CDR1 as SGHTA and CDR2 as FQGNSA. Trimming stripped 3 bases from V and 3 bases from J, with 6 bases between. The CDR3 loop spans 13 amino acids. The CDR3 region has the DNA TGTGCCAGCAGCTTCCAGGTCTACAATGAGCAGTTCTTC. Translation gives CASSFQVYNEQFF.

At least ten counts were recorded for this clonotype. V is TRBV7-2 and J is TRBJ1-2, with no clear D. Trimming pared 5 bases from V and 0 bases from J, leaving 7 bases between. CDR1 and CDR2 from the germline V gene are SGHTA and FQGNSA. The CDR3 is made up of 13 amino acids. CDR3 protein: CASSTGSNYGYTF. CDR3 DNA: TGTGCCAGCAGCACGGGGTCTAACTATGGCTACACCTTC.

This clonotype was recorded at least ten times. This chain links TRBV28 with TRBJ2-1; 8 bases are shared with TRBD2. Germline loops: CDR1 MDHEN, CDR2 SYDVKM. There are 14 residues in the CDR3. V shed 6 bases, J shed 12 bases, and the junction held 13 bases outside the gene matches. CDR3 nucleotides: TGTGCCAGCAGCCAGATCCTACGGCTAGCGGGGCAGTTCTTC. It yields the protein CASSQILRLAGQFF.

This clonotype was counted ten times or more. This rearrangement joins TRBV2 to TRBJ1-6; 7 nucleotides agree with TRBD1. The CDR3 totals 15 residues. Germline trimming cut 7 bases from V and 7 bases from J; bases unmatched to any gene: 10. In germline, CDR1 is SNHLY, CDR2 FYNNEI. CDR3 sequence reads: CASTLGGQYNSPLHF. The CDR3 nucleotides read TGTGCCAGCACCTTAGGGGGACAGTACAATTCACCCCTCCACTTT.

This clonotype qualifies as medium-sized. The rearrangement uses TRBV5-5 and TRBJ2-3, with unresolved D. Deletions cut 5 bases from V and 6 bases from J, with 16 bases between. The CDR3 loop spans 14 amino acids. Germline V CDR1 and CDR2: SGHKS, YYEKEE (reference sequence). DNA of the CDR3: TGTGCCAGCAGTTATAACCCTTATACGGATACGCAGTATTTT. Translation: CASSYNPYTDTQYF.

There are many counts of this clonotype. The V gene is TRBV5-1, the J gene TRBJ2-5, with D perhaps given as TRBD1 or TRBD2 (5 bases each). The germline V and J ends were trimmed by 3 bases and 5 bases, with 20 bases remaining between them. The germline V gene encodes CDR1 SGHRS and CDR2 YFSETQ. This CDR3 is built from 16 residues. The CDR3 protein is CASSWGSPPVGETQYF. The DNA for the CDR3 is TGCGCCAGCAGCTGGGGGTCTCCCCCAGTGGGGGAGACCCAGTACTTC.

This clonotype has a handful of counts. This rearrangement joins TRBV20-1 to TRBJ1-5, with D unresolved. The CDR3 is 13 amino acids. With 6 bases removed from V and 7 bases from J, the gap between germline ends came to 16 bases. CDR1 and CDR2 (germline): DFQATT, SNEGSKA (reference sequence). CDR3 nucleotide sequence: TGCAGTGCCGTACGTGGTGGAGGACAGCCCCAGCATTTT. Its protein product is CSAVRGGGQPQHF.

By share of the sample, this clonotype is medium-sized. The chain has TRBV20-1 and TRBJ2-1; D possibly matches TRBD1 or TRBD2 (5 bases each). Trimming cost V 3 bases and J 7 bases, with 13 bases left between them. The germline CDR1 and CDR2 sequences are DFQATT and SNEGSKA (reference sequence). This CDR3 comprises 13 residues. The CDR3 here is CSARGPRSNEQFF. For the CDR3, the DNA is TGCAGTGCTAGGGGACCTCGCTCGAATGAGCAGTTCTTC.

This clonotype was counted at least ten times. This sequence joins TRBV11-2 and TRBJ2-1; TRBD2 might be the D (6 bases). Germline V lookup: CDR1 SGHAT, CDR2 FQNNGV. The CDR3 is made up of 14 amino acids. V lost 0 bases, J lost 10 bases, and 13 bases lay in between. CDR3 region: CASSLERLAYEQFF. CDR3 in DNA: TGTGCCAGCAGCTTAGAAAGGCTAGCGTACGAGCAGTTCTTC.

This clonotype came up many times. The rearrangement joins TRBV6-5 to TRBJ1-6; D is ambiguous. Per the germline V gene, CDR1 is MNHEY and CDR2 is SVGAGI. The V and J ends lost 6 bases and 5 bases respectively, with 17 bases between them. The CDR3 has 16 amino acids. CDR3 residues: CASSVGDGWDNSPLHF. The CDR3 coding sequence is TGTGCCAGCAGCGTTGGGGATGGCTGGGATAATTCACCCCTCCACTTT.

This chain joins TRBV2 and TRBJ2-4, with D tentatively TRBD1 (5 bases). Germline V CDR1 and CDR2: SNHLY, FYNNEI. The CDR3 consists of 14 residues. Deletions cut 9 bases from V and 1 base from J, with 13 bases between. The CDR3 DNA sequence: TGTGCCAGTGTGCAGGGAAGTGCCAAAAACATTCAGTACTTC. It is translated as CASVQGSAKNIQYF.

This clonotype was seen many times. CDR3 sequence (DNA): TGTGCCAGCAGCTTAGCTTGGACAGGGGGCGCGGAGACCCAGTACTTC. Residues: CASSLAWTGGAETQYF. This chain uses TRBV7-2 with TRBJ2-5; 11 bases map to TRBD1. V lost 0 bases to trimming and J lost 5 bases; unmatched junction nucleotides: 5. This CDR3 has 16 residues. The germline V gene has CDR1 SGHTA and CDR2 FQGNSA.

This clonotype was recorded many times. The chain links TRBV15 to TRBJ1-4, with 8 bases matching TRBD1. Looked up from germline, CDR1 is LNHNV and CDR2 is YYDKDF (reference sequence). V lost 0 bases, J lost 7 bases, and 7 bases stayed unmatched. This CDR3 comprises 16 residues. The CDR3 sequence is CATSREEQGESEKLFF. The CDR3 DNA is TGTGCCACCAGCAGAGAGGAACAGGGGGAAAGTGAAAAACTGTTTTTT.

In this sample, this clonotype turned up many times. The rearrangement joins TRBV2 to TRBJ1-1; tentatively, D is TRBD1 (5 bases). CDR1 is SNHLY, CDR2 FYNNEI, per germline. V lost 6 bases and J 1 base, leaving 15 bases between the germline ends. This CDR3 is built from 15 residues. The CDR3 loop reads CASREFRERNTEAFF. Here the CDR3 DNA reads TGTGCCAGCAGGGAATTCAGGGAGAGGAACACTGAAGCTTTCTTT.

This clonotype is deemed medium-sized. This chain joins TRBV5-6 and TRBJ2-4; D possibly corresponds to TRBD1 (5 bases). Germline CDR1 reads SGHDT; CDR2 reads YYEEEE. Trimming shortened V by 1 base and J by 8 bases, and 13 bases separated the two germline ends. The CDR3 covers 14 residues. The CDR3 region is CASSLRGGADIQYF. Here the CDR3 DNA reads TGTGCCAGCAGCTTGAGAGGTGGGGCGGACATTCAGTACTTC.

The table lists this clonotype with many counts. The genes are TRBV7-6 and TRBJ2-4; no firm D call. The germline CDR1 and CDR2 sequences are SGHVS and FNYEAQ. V was trimmed by 1 base and J by 8 bases, leaving 6 bases between them. The CDR3 contains 12 residues. The CDR3 coding sequence is TGTGCCAGCAGCTTAGAAGATGACATTCAGTACTTC. Its translation is CASSLEDDIQYF.

Ten or more counts support this clonotype. The chain carries TRBV5-4 and TRBJ2-3; tentatively, D is TRBD1 or TRBD2 (5 bases each). This CDR3 spans 17 amino acids. Trimming removed 2 bases at V and 6 bases at J, with 22 bases between. The germline V gene encodes CDR1 SGHNT and CDR2 YYREEE (reference sequence). The CDR3 DNA is TGTGCCAGCAGCTTTTCCGGGACCGCCCTAAGAAGGGATACGCAGTATTTT. This codes for CASSFSGTALRRDTQYF.

The chain has TRBV29-1 and TRBJ1-2, with D unresolved. V shed 5 bases and J shed 4 bases, with 14 bases lying between them. In germline, CDR1 is SQVTM, CDR2 ANQGSEA. This CDR3 has 13 residues. In DNA form, the CDR3 reads TGCAGCGTTTTCAGCAACCGCGGCTATGGCTACACCTTC. Residues: CSVFSNRGYGYTF.

This clonotype was counted many times. The chain employs TRBV2 and TRBJ2-7; no firm D call. Germline V gives CDR1 SNHLY, CDR2 FYNNEI. V was cut by 1 base and J by 3 bases, with 1 base left in between. The CDR3 runs to 11 residues. CDR3 DNA sequence: TGTGCCAGCAGTGAAGGCTACGAGCAGTACTTC. It codes for CASSEGYEQYF.

This clonotype was seen repeatedly, ten times or more. V gene TRBV12-3 or TRBV12-4 combines with J gene TRBJ1-1; D remains ambiguous. The length of the CDR3 is 13 residues. Trimming took off 1 base at V and 10 bases at J, with 13 bases between the two ends. The CDR3 region has the DNA TGTGCCAGCAGTTTAGTGAGGGAGGTTGGAGCTTTCTTT. Amino acid sequence: CASSLVREVGAFF.